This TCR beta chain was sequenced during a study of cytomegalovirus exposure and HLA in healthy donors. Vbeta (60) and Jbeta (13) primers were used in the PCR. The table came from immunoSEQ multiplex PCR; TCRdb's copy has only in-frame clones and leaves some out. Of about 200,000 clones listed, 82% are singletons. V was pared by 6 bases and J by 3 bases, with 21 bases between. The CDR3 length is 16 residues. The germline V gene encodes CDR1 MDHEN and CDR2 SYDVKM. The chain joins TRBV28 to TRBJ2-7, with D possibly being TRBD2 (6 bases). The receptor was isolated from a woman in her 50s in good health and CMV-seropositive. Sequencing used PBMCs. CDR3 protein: CASSPGLPPPNYEQYF. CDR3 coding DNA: TGTGCCAGCAGCCCGGGACTCCCTCCTCCCAACTACGAGCAGTACTTC.